Listed below are T cell receptor beta chains from one sample, sequenced in a study of T cell responses to AZD1222 COVID-19 vaccine. Sequencing was performed with immunoSEQ multiplex PCR; in TCRdb, only in-frame clones are kept and a portion is missing. This table holds 75,000 to 100,000 clones, around 90% found once. The material sequenced was peripheral blood, taken on day 0 of AZD1222 vaccination. The receptors were sampled from an adult in good health. The CDR3 runs from the conserved cysteine through the conserved F or W. A D gene is named only where the DNA matches it firmly. Size is stated for part of the rows, as once, few or many counts, or as a class when the clone is expanded.

TRBJ1-3 | . | TRBV7-8 | . | TGTGCCAGCAGCTTAGAACACACCATATATTTT | CASSLEHTIYF
TRBJ1-5 | . | TRBV10-1 | . | TGCGCCAGCCACCCCGGGGGCCCCAATCAGCCCCAGCATTTT | CASHPGGPNQPQHF
TRBJ2-3 | . | TRBV7-9 | . | TGTGCCAGCAGCTTAGGGTCTAGCTCAGATACGCAGTATTTT | CASSLGSSSDTQYF
TRBJ2-2 | TRBD2 | TRBV4-3 | . | TGCGCCAGCAGCCAAGAGGGACTAGCGGGTGCGAACACCGGGGAGCTGTTTTTT | CASSQEGLAGANTGELFF
TRBJ1-4 | TRBD1 | TRBV4-2 | once | TGTGCCAGCAGCCAGGAACAGGGGGCTGTTGAAAAACTGTTTTTT | CASSQEQGAVEKLFF
TRBJ2-7 | TRBD2 | TRBV28 | . | TGTGCCAGCAGTTTGGATGGCGGGGGCTACGAGCAGTACTTC | CASSLDGGGYEQYF
TRBJ2-7 | TRBD1 | TRBV6-2/TRBV6-3 | . | TGTGCCAGCAGTTCCGACAGGGGAAGGACGTACGAGCAGTACTTC | CASSSDRGRTYEQYF
TRBJ2-4 | . | TRBV21-1 | . | TGTGCCAGCAGCATTGTTACAGGGGCTCTAGCCAAAAACATTCAGTACTTC | CASSIVTGALAKNIQYF
TRBJ2-7 | TRBD1 | TRBV28 | . | TGTGCCAGCAGGTCCGGGACAGACTATGGCTACGAGCAGTACTTC | CASRSGTDYGYEQYF
TRBJ2-7 | TRBD1 | TRBV6-2/TRBV6-3 | . | TGTGCCAGCAGCCCACAGGGGAGCCCCGGGTACGAGCAGTACTTC | CASSPQGSPGYEQYF
TRBJ1-5 | TRBD1 | TRBV6-5 | . | TGTGCCAGCAGTTACCACCGACAGGGGAGGAATCAGCCCCAGCATTTT | CASSYHRQGRNQPQHF
TRBJ2-7 | TRBD2 | TRBV30 | . | TGTGCCTGGGGGGGAAGACTAGCGGGAGACCTAGAGCAGTACTTC | CAWGGRLAGDLEQYF
TRBJ1-4 | . | TRBV6-5 | . | TGTGCCAGCAGTCGGGCCGGCTCCGAAAAACTGTTTTTT | CASSRAGSEKLFF
TRBJ1-3 | . | TRBV10-3 | . | TGTGCCGTCGCCACGGGGCGGACCCTATCTGGAAACACCATATATTTT | CAVATGRTLSGNTIYF
TRBJ1-1 | . | TRBV7-9 | once | TGTGCCAGCAGCCCCCAGGGTAGGGGTGAAGCTTTCTTT | CASSPQGRGEAFF
TRBJ2-1 | TRBD2 | TRBV25-1 | few | TGTGCCAGCAGTGTGGGTGGGGCGGGAGCAGATGAGCAGTTCTTC | CASSVGGAGADEQFF
TRBJ2-1 | TRBD2 | TRBV5-1 | . | TGCGCCAGCAGCGGGGGACTAGCGTCCCACAATGAGCAGTTCTTC | CASSGGLASHNEQFF
TRBJ2-6 | . | TRBV7-9 | . | TGTGCCAGCAGCTTAGGTCTCGGGTCCCCATCGGCGGGGGCCAACGTCCTGACTTTC | CASSLGLGSPSAGANVLTF
TRBJ1-3 | TRBD1 | TRBV5-4 | . | TGTGCCAGCAGCCAGGGGGGCAGTCCTGGAAACACCATATATTTT | CASSQGGSPGNTIYF
TRBJ2-5 | . | TRBV7-2 | . | TGTGCCAGCAGCCCTGCTCGGGAGACCCAGTACTTC | CASSPARETQYF
TRBJ1-1 | . | TRBV5-1 | . | TGCGCCAGCAGCTTCCGAGTTACGGGGGGGAACACTGAAGCTTTCTTT | CASSFRVTGGNTEAFF
TRBJ2-1 | . | TRBV30 | . | TGTGCCTGGAGCCTAAATACCGGGGAGCAGTTCTTC | CAWSLNTGEQFF